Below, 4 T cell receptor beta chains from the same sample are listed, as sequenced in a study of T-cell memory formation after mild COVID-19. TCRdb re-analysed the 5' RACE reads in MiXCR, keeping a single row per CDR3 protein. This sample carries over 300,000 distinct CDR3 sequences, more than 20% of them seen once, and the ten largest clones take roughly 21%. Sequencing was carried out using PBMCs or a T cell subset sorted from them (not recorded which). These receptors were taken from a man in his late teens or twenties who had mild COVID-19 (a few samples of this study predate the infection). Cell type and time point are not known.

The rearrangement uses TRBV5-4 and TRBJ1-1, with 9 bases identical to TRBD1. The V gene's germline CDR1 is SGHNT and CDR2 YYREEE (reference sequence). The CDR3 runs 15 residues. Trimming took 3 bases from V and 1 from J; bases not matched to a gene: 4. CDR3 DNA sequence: TGTGCCAGCAGCTCGGTGGGACAGGGGAACACTGAAGCTTTCTTT. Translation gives CASSSVGQGNTEAFF.

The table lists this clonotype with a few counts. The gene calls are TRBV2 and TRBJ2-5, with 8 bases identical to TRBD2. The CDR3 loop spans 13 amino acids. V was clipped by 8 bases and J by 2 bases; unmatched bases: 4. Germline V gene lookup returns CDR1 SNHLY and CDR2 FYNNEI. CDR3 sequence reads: CASSGGIQETQYF. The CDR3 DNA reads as TGTGCCAGCTCGGGGGGGATACAAGAGACCCAGTACTTC. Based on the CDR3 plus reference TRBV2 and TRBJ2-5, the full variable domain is EPEVTQTPSHQVTQMGQEVILRCVPISNHLYFYWYRQILGQKVEFLVSFYNNEISEKSEIFDDQFSVERPDGSNFTLKIRSTKLEDSAMYFCASSGGIQETQYFGPGTRLLVL.

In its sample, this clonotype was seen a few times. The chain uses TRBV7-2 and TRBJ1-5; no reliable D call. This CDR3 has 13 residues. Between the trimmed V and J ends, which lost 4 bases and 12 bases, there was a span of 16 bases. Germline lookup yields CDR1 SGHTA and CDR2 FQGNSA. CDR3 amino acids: CASSSTRGGLQHF. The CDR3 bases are TGTGCCAGCAGCTCAACTAGAGGAGGGCTCCAGCATTTT.

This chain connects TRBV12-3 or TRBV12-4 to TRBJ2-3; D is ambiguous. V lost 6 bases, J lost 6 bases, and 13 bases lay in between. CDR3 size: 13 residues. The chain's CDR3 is CASSPRGSDTQYF. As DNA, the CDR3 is TGTGCCAGCAGCCCCCGCGGCTCGGATACGCAGTATTTT.